The present entry profiles one T cell receptor beta chain with its context. This sample was included in a study of blood T cell repertoires in COVID-19. Study-wide context: From the United States, Italy and Spain came samples of acute and convalescent COVID-19. Sources were T cells, B-cell-depleted T cells, or PBMCs; the material itself was cDNA or gDNA.

V was pared by 3 bases and J by 2 bases, with 15 bases between. Germline V gives CDR1 SGDLS, CDR2 YYNGEE. There are 15 residues in the CDR3. Source study methods: Amplified reference gene primers provided the basis for estimating nucleated cell counts. Repertoires were generated with immunoSEQ multiplex PCR, while TCRdb's copy carries only in-frame clones and drops some. Clone size and the V and J calls come from that table; the DNA yielded D and trimming. The table has more than 150,000 clones, 70% to 90% seen once. The TCR was taken from a man in his 60s with acute or convalescent COVID-19. The rearrangement uses TRBV9 and TRBJ2-7, with a tentative D call TRBD1 (5 bases). The sample consisted of peripheral blood. CDR3 nucleotide sequence: TGTGCCAGCAGCGCCAACAGGCAAACCACCTACGAGCAGTACTTC. Its protein product is CASSANRQTTYEQYF.